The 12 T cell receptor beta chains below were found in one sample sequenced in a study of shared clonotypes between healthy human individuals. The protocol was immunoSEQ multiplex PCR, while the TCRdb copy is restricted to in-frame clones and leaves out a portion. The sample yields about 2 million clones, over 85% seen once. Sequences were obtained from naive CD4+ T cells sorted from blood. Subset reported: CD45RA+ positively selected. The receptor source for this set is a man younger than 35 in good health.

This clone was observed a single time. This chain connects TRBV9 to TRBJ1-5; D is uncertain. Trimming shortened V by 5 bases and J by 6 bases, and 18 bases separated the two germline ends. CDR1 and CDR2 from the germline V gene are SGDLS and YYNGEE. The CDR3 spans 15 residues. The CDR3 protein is CASSKTGQGGQPQHF. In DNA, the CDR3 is TGTGCCAGCAGTAAGACCGGTCAAGGAGGTCAGCCCCAGCATTTT.

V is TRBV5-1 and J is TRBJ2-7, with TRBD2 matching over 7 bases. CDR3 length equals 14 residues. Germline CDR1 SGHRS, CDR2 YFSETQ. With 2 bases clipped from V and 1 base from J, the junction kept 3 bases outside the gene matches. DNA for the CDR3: TGCGCCAGCAGCTTAACTAGCGTTTCCTACGAGCAGTACTTC. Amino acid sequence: CASSLTSVSYEQYF. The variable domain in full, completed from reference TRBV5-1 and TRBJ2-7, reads KAGVTQTPRYLIKTRGQQVTLSCSPISGHRSVSWYQQTPGQGLQFLFEYFSETQRNKGNFPGRFSGRQFSNSRSEMNVSTLELGDSALYLCASSLTSVSYEQYFGPGTRLTVT.

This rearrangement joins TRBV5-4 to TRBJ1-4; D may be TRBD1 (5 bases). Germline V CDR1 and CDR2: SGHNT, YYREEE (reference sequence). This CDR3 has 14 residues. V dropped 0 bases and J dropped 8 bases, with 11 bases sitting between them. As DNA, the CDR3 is TGTGCCAGCAGCTTGGTAGGGCCAGGGGAAAAACTGTTTTTT. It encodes CASSLVGPGEKLFF.

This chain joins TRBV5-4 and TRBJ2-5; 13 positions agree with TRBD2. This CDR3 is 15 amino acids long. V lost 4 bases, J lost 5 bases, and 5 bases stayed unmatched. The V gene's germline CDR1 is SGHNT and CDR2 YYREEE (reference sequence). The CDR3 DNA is TGTGCCAGCAGCAAACCGGGACTAGCGGGGGAGACCCAGTACTTC. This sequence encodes CASSKPGLAGETQYF.

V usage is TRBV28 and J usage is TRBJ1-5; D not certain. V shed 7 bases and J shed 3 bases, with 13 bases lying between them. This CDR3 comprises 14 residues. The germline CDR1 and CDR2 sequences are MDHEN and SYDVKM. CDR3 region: CASKGFAINQPQHF. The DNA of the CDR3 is TGTGCCAGCAAGGGATTCGCTATCAATCAGCCCCAGCATTTT.

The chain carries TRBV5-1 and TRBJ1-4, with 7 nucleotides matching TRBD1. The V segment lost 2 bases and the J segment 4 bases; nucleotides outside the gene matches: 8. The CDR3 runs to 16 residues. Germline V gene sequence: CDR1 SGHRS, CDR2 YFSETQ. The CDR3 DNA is TGCGCCAGCAGCTTAGGAACAAGGGGGCTTAATGAAAAACTGTTTTTT. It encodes CASSLGTRGLNEKLFF.

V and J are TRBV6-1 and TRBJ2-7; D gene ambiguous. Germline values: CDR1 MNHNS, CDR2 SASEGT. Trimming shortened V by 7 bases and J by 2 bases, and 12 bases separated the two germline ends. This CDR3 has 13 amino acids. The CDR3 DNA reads TGTGCCAGCACTAAGCCCGGCACCTACGAGCAGTACTTC. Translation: CASTKPGTYEQYF.

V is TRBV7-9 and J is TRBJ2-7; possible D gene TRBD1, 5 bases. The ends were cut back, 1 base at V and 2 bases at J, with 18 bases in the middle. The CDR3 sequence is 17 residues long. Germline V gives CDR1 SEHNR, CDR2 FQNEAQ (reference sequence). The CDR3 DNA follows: TGTGCCAGCAGCTTAGGGGTACAGGCGGCTAGACCCTACGAGCAGTACTTC. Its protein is CASSLGVQAARPYEQYF.

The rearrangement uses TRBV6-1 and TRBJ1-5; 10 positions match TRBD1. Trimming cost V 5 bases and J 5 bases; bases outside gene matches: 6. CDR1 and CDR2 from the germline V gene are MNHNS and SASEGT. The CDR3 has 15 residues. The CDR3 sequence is CASSLGQGFDQPQHF. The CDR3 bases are TGTGCCAGCAGTTTGGGACAGGGGTTTGATCAGCCCCAGCATTTT.

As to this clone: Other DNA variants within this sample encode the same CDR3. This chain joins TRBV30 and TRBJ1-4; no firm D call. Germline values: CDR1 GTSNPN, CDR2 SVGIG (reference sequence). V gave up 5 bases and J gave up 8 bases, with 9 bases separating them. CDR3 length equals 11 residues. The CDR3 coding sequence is TGTGCCTGGGGTGGAGGCGAAAAACTGTTTTTT. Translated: CAWGGGEKLFF.

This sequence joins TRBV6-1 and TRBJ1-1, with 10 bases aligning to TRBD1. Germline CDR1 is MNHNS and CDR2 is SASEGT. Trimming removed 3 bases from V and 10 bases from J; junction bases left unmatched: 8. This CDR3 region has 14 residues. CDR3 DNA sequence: TGTGCCAGCAGTGATGGGACAGGGGCACCAGGAGCTTTCTTT. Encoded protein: CASSDGTGAPGAFF.

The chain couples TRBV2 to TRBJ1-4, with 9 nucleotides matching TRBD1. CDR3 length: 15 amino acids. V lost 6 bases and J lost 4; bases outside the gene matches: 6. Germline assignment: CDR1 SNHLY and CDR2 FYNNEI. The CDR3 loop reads CASRGQGGLNEKLFF. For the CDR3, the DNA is TGTGCCAGCAGGGGACAGGGAGGGCTTAATGAAAAACTGTTTTTT.